The text below deals with one T cell receptor (beta chain). Germline V gives CDR1 MGHRA, CDR2 YSYEKL. V shed 3 bases and J 6 bases; nucleotides not matched to a gene: 1. The CDR3 sequence is 14 residues long. The data belong to a study of blood T cell repertoires in COVID-19. The overall study: From T cells, B-cell-depleted T cells, or PBMCs came the material, which was cDNA or gDNA.

In the authors' methods: Quantification of nucleated cells was approximated via reference gene primer amplification. Here immunoSEQ multiplex PCR was the method, and the copy in TCRdb shows in-frame clones only, minus some. Clonal size and the V and J genes are those of that table, whereas D and trimming came from the DNA. Seen here are fewer than 200,000 clones, about 83% observed once, and the top ten hold 9.5% to 15%. The chain recombines TRBV4-1 with TRBJ1-6, with 8 bases aligning to TRBD1. The TCR comes from a woman in her seventies with COVID-19, enrolled during active disease. The sample taken for sequencing was peripheral blood. The CDR3 region has the DNA TGCGCCAGCAGCCATGGACAGGGTAATTCACCCCTCCACTTT. Its translation: CASSHGQGNSPLHF.